The 11 T cell receptor beta chains below all came from one sample that was sequenced in a study of T cells in Graves' hyperthyroidism and ophthalmopathy. TCR beta CDR3 regions were amplified from RNA transcripts. Primed by the HTBI set, a first-round RT-PCR was run on the TCR CDR3. One entry per CDR3 protein, called by TCRdb with MiXCR from the multiplex PCR reads. Among 400,000 to 550,000 distinct CDR3 sequences, under 15% were seen once, and the ten largest hold 15% to 20%. The sequencing sample was made of blood. The origin of the receptors is a woman aged 18-35 years with Graves' hyperthyroidism.

This clonotype has ten or more counts. The chain uses TRBV9 and TRBJ2-5; D could derive from TRBD1 or TRBD2 (6 bases each). Germline loops: CDR1 SGDLS, CDR2 YYNGEE. The CDR3 is 14 amino acids. V dropped 3 bases and J dropped 5 bases, with 14 bases sitting between them. In nucleotides, the CDR3 is TGTGCCAGCAGCGCCGGGGGCCCCGCGGAGACCCAGTACTTC. Encoded protein: CASSAGGPAETQYF.

This clonotype was picked up a small number of times. J is TRBJ2-7 and V is TRBV11-2, with 7 bases aligning to TRBD1. Losses at the gene ends were 5 bases for V and 2 bases for J; bases not matched to a gene: 6. The CDR3 covers 14 residues. Germline-derived CDR1 and CDR2 are SGHAT and FQNNGV. CDR3 nucleotides: TGTGCCAGCAGCCCCTCGACAGGGCCCTACGAGCAGTACGTC. Translating it yields CASSPSTGPYEQYV.

In this sample, this clonotype turned up many times. The J gene is TRBJ2-3, the V gene TRBV12-3 or TRBV12-4, with a weak D call TRBD2 (6 bases). V was clipped by 7 bases and J by 0 bases, with 14 bases between them. This CDR3 is 15 amino acids long. Here the CDR3 reads CASTLLSGSTDTQYF. CDR3 DNA: TGTGCCAGCACCCTACTTAGCGGTAGCACAGATACGCAGTATTTT.

In its sample, this clonotype was seen many times. This chain uses TRBV6-1 with TRBJ2-5; D unclear. The CDR3 is made up of 15 amino acids. The germline gives CDR1 MNHNS, CDR2 SASEGT. V was clipped by 6 bases and J by 5 bases, with 19 bases between them. The CDR3 loop reads CASSTPLLAWETQYF. The CDR3 nucleotides are TGTGCCAGCAGCACCCCCTTACTCGCTTGGGAGACCCAGTACTTC.

This clonotype was seen more than once but under ten times. The V and J genes are TRBV19 and TRBJ2-7; D is perhaps TRBD1 (6 bases). Germline CDR1 and CDR2: LNHDA and SQIVND (reference sequence). V gave up 4 bases and J gave up 2 bases, with 12 bases separating them. This CDR3 is built from 14 residues. The CDR3 DNA reads as TGTGCCAGTAGTACAGGGGTACGGGCCTACGAGCAGTACTTC. This translates into CASSTGVRAYEQYF.

This clonotype was counted a few times. The chain carries TRBV24-1 and TRBJ1-1; a possible D gene is TRBD1 (5 bases). This CDR3 spans 13 amino acids. Germline V lookup: CDR1 KGHDR, CDR2 SFDVKD. Trimming removed 6 bases at V and 5 bases at J, with 12 bases between. This CDR3 reads CATSLRGGTEAFF. The CDR3 nucleotides read TGTGCCACCAGTTTACGGGGGGGAACTGAAGCTTTCTTT.

The sample holds many counts of this clonotype. This chain connects TRBV12-3 or TRBV12-4 to TRBJ2-5, with 8 nucleotides matching TRBD2. V gave up 6 bases and J gave up 5 bases; unmatched junction bases: 5. This CDR3 is 13 amino acids long. CDR3 amino acids: CASSPGRGETQYF. CDR3 sequence (DNA): TGTGCCAGCAGCCCCGGGAGGGGGGAGACCCAGTACTTC.

The J gene is TRBJ2-1, the V gene TRBV11-2, with D hard to call. V shed 5 bases and J shed 7 bases, with 9 bases lying between them. CDR1 is SGHAT, CDR2 FQNNGV, per germline. The CDR3 length is 12 residues. CDR3 sequence (DNA): TGTGCCAGCAGCCTGTGGTATAATGAGCAGTTCTTC. Its protein product is CASSLWYNEQFF.

This clonotype occurred many times. The CDR3 loop reads CAWAGGYQETQYF. CDR3 nucleotides: TGTGCCTGGGCAGGGGGTTACCAAGAGACCCAGTACTTC. The chain uses TRBV30 and TRBJ2-5; TRBD1 matches at 7 bases. CDR1 GTSNPN and CDR2 SVGIG come from the germline V gene (reference sequence). The CDR3 contains 13 residues. V lost 5 bases to trimming and J lost 0 bases; unmatched junction nucleotides: 3.

This clonotype occurred many times. The chain employs TRBV2 and TRBJ2-2; 11 positions match TRBD2. CDR3 length equals 17 residues. V lost 5 bases to trimming and J lost 4 bases; unmatched junction nucleotides: 9. Germline lookup yields CDR1 SNHLY and CDR2 FYNNEI. Here the CDR3 reads CASSLLLAGAGTGELFF. CDR3 in DNA: TGTGCCAGCAGTTTACTACTAGCGGGGGCGGGCACCGGGGAGCTGTTTTTT. Based on the CDR3 plus reference TRBV2 and TRBJ2-2, the full variable domain is EPEVTQTPSHQVTQMGQEVILRCVPISNHLYFYWYRQILGQKVEFLVSFYNNEISEKSEIFDDQFSVERPDGSNFTLKIRSTKLEDSAMYFCASSLLLAGAGTGELFFGEGSRLTVL.

The chain links TRBV11-2 to TRBJ1-2, with 7 bases identical to TRBD1. Per germline, CDR1 SGHAT and CDR2 FQNNGV. This CDR3 has 19 amino acids. Trimming cost V 5 bases and J 2 bases; bases outside gene matches: 20. CDR3 in amino acids: CASSLPRGGGPPRNYGYTF. CDR3 nucleotide sequence: TGTGCCAGCAGCCTACCCCGAGGGGGCGGGCCGCCCCGAAACTATGGCTACACCTTC.